This passage covers 28 T cell receptor beta chains from one sample sequenced in a study of OX40 agonist ivuxolimab in advanced cancers. This table comes from immunoSEQ multiplex PCR, and its TCRdb copy is limited to in-frame clones, with some not included. The sample comprises around 74,000 clones, 85% to 95% of which are singletons, and about 11% rests with the top ten. The sample consisted of CD4+ or CD8+ T cells sorted from blood, taken in a trial of the OX40 agonist ivuxolimab. The receptor source for this set is an adult with an advanced solid tumor such as melanoma, head and neck, liver or kidney cancer.

The genes are TRBV6-7 and TRBJ1-5; possible D gene TRBD1, 6 bases. TRBV6-7 is noted as an ORF with a role that remains uncertain. The CDR3 spans 17 residues. The V end was cut by 7 bases, the J end by 3 bases, with 22 bases between. As DNA, the CDR3 is TGTGCCAGCACTAAAACAGTGAGGGGGATCCTCAATCAGCCCCAGCATTTT. It codes for CASTKTVRGILNQPQHF.

The chain recombines TRBV14 with TRBJ1-2, with 7 bases matching TRBD1. V shed 1 base, J shed 6 bases, and the junction held 11 bases outside the gene matches. Germline-derived CDR1 and CDR2 are SGHDN and FVKESK. CDR3 length: 16 amino acids. CDR3 DNA: TGTGCCAGCAGCCAAGGATCTCGAGGGGGCGAGAATGGCTACACCTTC. It is translated as CASSQGSRGGENGYTF.

J is TRBJ1-2 and V is TRBV5-6; possibly TRBD1 for D (6 bases). This CDR3 spans 16 amino acids. Per germline, CDR1 SGHDT and CDR2 YYEEEE. Between the trimmed V and J ends, which lost 2 bases and 6 bases, there was a span of 20 bases. CDR3 DNA: TGTGCCAGCAGCTTACCGACGGGAGGGGGACCCGATGGCTACACCTTC. Translated, it gives CASSLPTGGGPDGYTF. Supplemented by reference TRBV5-6 and TRBJ1-2, the full variable domain reads DAGVTQSPTHLIKTRGQQVTLRCSPKSGHDTVSWYQQALGQGPQFIFQYYEEEERQRGNFPDRFSGHQFPNYSSELNVNALLLGDSALYLCASSLPTGGGPDGYTFGSGTRLTVV.

The J gene is TRBJ1-4, the V gene TRBV9; D unresolved. This CDR3 contains 15 residues. V lost 0 bases to trimming and J lost 6 bases, with 12 bases between them. Germline V gene sequence: CDR1 SGDLS, CDR2 YYNGEE. The CDR3 region has the DNA TGTGCCAGCAGCGTAGCGAGTCTACCCGATGAAAAACTGTTTTTT. Protein sequence: CASSVASLPDEKLFF.

The chain carries TRBV7-7 and TRBJ1-1, with unresolved D. Trimming took 0 bases from V and 6 from J, leaving 8 bases between them. Germline lookup yields CDR1 SSHAT and CDR2 FNYEAQ (reference sequence). The CDR3 totals 13 residues. CDR3 sequence: CASSLAPSAEAFF. The CDR3 DNA reads TGTGCCAGCAGCTTAGCGCCGAGCGCTGAAGCTTTCTTT.

CDR3 amino acids: CASSYNRDEQYF. CDR3 DNA: TGTGCCAGCAGTTACAACAGGGACGAGCAGTACTTC. The J gene is TRBJ2-7, the V gene TRBV6-6; TRBD1 might be the D (6 bases). The germline V and J ends were trimmed by 2 bases and 5 bases, with 7 bases remaining between them. The CDR3 sequence is 12 residues long. CDR1 is MNHNY and CDR2 is SVGAGI in the germline V gene (reference sequence).

V and J are TRBV15 and TRBJ1-3; D might be TRBD1 (5 bases). The CDR3 totals 16 residues. With 0 bases removed from V and 2 bases from J, the gap between germline ends came to 11 bases. CDR1 and CDR2 from the germline V gene are LNHNV and YYDKDF (reference sequence). The CDR3 sequence: CATSRDTPGTGNTIYF. The CDR3 DNA reads as TGTGCCACCAGCAGAGACACCCCAGGGACTGGAAACACCATATATTTT. The whole variable domain, filled in from reference TRBV15 and TRBJ1-3, reads DAMVIQNPRYQVTQFGKPVTLSCSQTLNHNVMYWYQQKSSQAPKLLFHYYDKDFNNEADTPDNFQSRRPNTSFCFLDIRSPGLGDTAMYLCATSRDTPGTGNTIYFGEGSWLTVV.

CDR3 sequence: CAAGWGVYEQYF. CDR3 nucleotide sequence: TGTGCCGCGGGGTGGGGGGTCTACGAGCAGTACTTC. The gene calls are TRBV27 and TRBJ2-7; tentatively, D is TRBD2 (6 bases). Germline V gene data show CDR1 as MNHEY and CDR2 as SMNVEV (reference sequence). Trimming shortened V by 11 bases and J by 3 bases, and 14 bases separated the two germline ends. CDR3 length: 12 amino acids.

This clone is a singleton in its sample. This chain joins TRBV7-9 and TRBJ2-1; a possible D gene is TRBD1 (6 bases). V lost 5 bases and J lost 0, with 14 bases in between. This CDR3 contains 16 residues. The V gene's germline CDR1 is SEHNR and CDR2 FQNEAQ (reference sequence). For the CDR3, the DNA is TGTGCCAGCAGCCCCCAAGGGACAAGCTCCTACAATGAGCAGTTCTTC. Translating it yields CASSPQGTSSYNEQFF.

The chain joins TRBV13 to TRBJ2-1; 8 bases line up with TRBD1. Germline CDR1 and CDR2: PRHDT and FYEKMQ (reference sequence). The CDR3 consists of 16 residues. J gave up 6 bases and V 3 bases, and 10 bases lay outside the gene matches. CDR3 sequence: CASSFYPGQGPNEQFF. The DNA for the CDR3 is TGTGCCAGCAGCTTCTACCCTGGACAGGGTCCCAATGAGCAGTTCTTC.

The chain uses TRBV6-4 and TRBJ2-3; 7 bases match TRBD2. Germline values: CDR1 MRHNA, CDR2 SNTAGT. The V gene end was trimmed by 4 bases and the J gene end by 5 bases; junction bases not matched to a gene: 6. This CDR3 spans 14 amino acids. CDR3 protein: CASSARGGEDTQYF. The CDR3, as DNA: TGTGCCAGCAGTGCCCGTGGGGGGGAAGATACGCAGTATTTT.

As concerns this clone: At one of its ends the junction is not consistent with the germline gene, which may arise from a read error. V is TRBV23-1 and J is TRBJ1-2, with TRBD1 as a possible D gene (5 bases). TRBV23-1 is known as an ORF, though its function is uncertain. The CDR3 is 16 residues long. CDR3 residues: CASSKSPGQRVYGYTF. CDR3 in DNA: TGCGCCAGCAGTAAATCCCCGGGGCAACGGGTCTATGGCTACACCTTC.

The chain uses TRBV6-5 and TRBJ2-7; possible D gene TRBD2, 6 bases. V was cut by 2 bases and J by 4 bases, with 9 bases left in between. CDR3 size: 13 residues. The germline V gene encodes CDR1 MNHEY and CDR2 SVGAGI. The chain's CDR3 is CASSYGLRYEQYF. As DNA, the CDR3 is TGTGCCAGCAGTTACGGACTAAGGTACGAGCAGTACTTC.

Only one count was recorded for this clone. V is TRBV9 and J is TRBJ2-7, with D perhaps being TRBD1 or TRBD2 (5 bases each). CDR3 length: 15 amino acids. Germline V CDR1 and CDR2: SGDLS, YYNGEE. Deletions cut 3 bases from V and 4 bases from J, with 17 bases between. The CDR3 sequence is CASSAAPGTAYEQYF. The CDR3 nucleotides are TGTGCCAGCAGCGCAGCACCCGGGACGGCTTACGAGCAGTACTTC. The full variable domain, with the rest looked up from reference TRBV9 and TRBJ2-7, is DSGVTQTPKHLITATGQRVTLRCSPRSGDLSVYWYQQSLDQGLQFLIQYYNGEERAKGNILERFSAQQFPDLHSELNLSSLELGDSALYFCASSAAPGTAYEQYFGPGTRLTVT.

This clone was seen only once. The chain uses TRBV14 and TRBJ1-1; D remains ambiguous. Germline CDR1 and CDR2: SGHDN and FVKESK. The ends were cut back, 3 bases at V and 0 bases at J, with 5 bases in the middle. The CDR3 loop spans 13 amino acids. The CDR3 protein is CASSQAVNTEAFF. The CDR3 DNA sequence: TGTGCCAGCAGCCAGGCAGTGAACACTGAAGCTTTCTTT.

The chain carries TRBV27 and TRBJ2-7; TRBD1 is a possible D gene (5 bases). CDR3 length equals 16 residues. Germline loops: CDR1 MNHEY, CDR2 SMNVEV (reference sequence). V dropped 5 bases and J dropped 2 bases, with 19 bases sitting between them. CDR3 amino acids: CASSLLATVGPYEQYF. The DNA for the CDR3 is TGTGCCAGCAGTCTGCTGGCGACAGTGGGGCCCTACGAGCAGTACTTC.

The J gene is TRBJ1-5, the V gene TRBV7-2; the D gene is possibly TRBD1 (6 bases). Germline V CDR1 and CDR2: SGHTA, FQGNSA. Trimming removed 4 bases at V and 0 bases at J, with 10 bases between. The CDR3 sequence is 15 residues long. Here the CDR3 DNA reads TGTGCCAGCAGCTCCAGACAGGATAGCAATCAGCCCCAGCATTTT. Amino acids: CASSSRQDSNQPQHF.

V usage is TRBV10-2 and J usage is TRBJ2-3; 7 nucleotides align to TRBD2. Per the germline V gene, CDR1 is WSHSY and CDR2 is SAAADI. V was pared by 5 bases and J by 6 bases, with 8 bases of the junction left unmatched. This CDR3 has 14 residues. CDR3 sequence (DNA): TGCGCCAGCAGTTCGGGGGGAAAGCCTGATACGCAGTATTTT. This sequence encodes CASSSGGKPDTQYF.

J is TRBJ2-1 and V is TRBV9; D might be TRBD1 or TRBD2, each matching 5 bases. The V and J ends lost 0 bases and 8 bases respectively, with 15 bases between them. CDR3 size: 15 residues. Germline lookup yields CDR1 SGDLS and CDR2 YYNGEE. The DNA of the CDR3 is TGTGCCAGCAGCGTAGCCGGGACCGGAGCCGATGAGCAGTTCTTC. It specifies CASSVAGTGADEQFF.

The V gene is TRBV5-1, the J gene TRBJ1-1; D gene unclear. Germline lookup yields CDR1 SGHRS and CDR2 YFSETQ. V was pared by 2 bases and J by 2 bases, with 7 bases between. The CDR3 consists of 13 residues. The CDR3 is CASSLPGNTEAFF. The CDR3 nucleotides are TGCGCCAGCAGCTTACCTGGCAACACTGAAGCTTTCTTT.

The chain recombines TRBV6-1 with TRBJ2-5; a weak D match, TRBD1 (6 bases). The CDR3 covers 15 residues. Germline CDR1 MNHNS, CDR2 SASEGT. Trimming took 6 bases from V and 1 from J, leaving 15 bases between them. CDR3 DNA sequence: TGTGCCAGCAGCGAAACAAACAGGGTCCAAGAGACCCAGTACTTC. Its translation is CASSETNRVQETQYF.

The V call is TRBV12-5, the J call TRBJ2-7, with a tentative D call TRBD1 (6 bases). V dropped 2 bases and J dropped 0 bases, with 14 bases sitting between them. This CDR3 spans 16 amino acids. Germline V CDR1 and CDR2: LGHNT, FRNRAP. CDR3 DNA sequence: TGTGCTAGTGGTTTGACAGGGAAGGGGACCTCCTACGAGCAGTACTTC. This encodes CASGLTGKGTSYEQYF.

This rearrangement joins TRBV4-1 to TRBJ2-7; tentatively, D is TRBD2 (5 bases). Per the germline V gene, CDR1 is MGHRA and CDR2 is YSYEKL. The CDR3 has 14 residues. Trimming left V 1 base short and J 4 bases short, with 11 bases between. The CDR3 protein is CASSQGGIGYEQYF. CDR3 DNA: TGCGCCAGCAGCCAAGGAGGGATCGGATACGAGCAGTACTTC.

The genes are TRBV27 and TRBJ1-5, with D possibly TRBD1 on 6 matching bases. Germline CDR1 MNHEY, CDR2 SMNVEV (reference sequence). The CDR3 contains 15 residues. Deletions cut 6 bases from V and 6 bases from J, with 18 bases between. In nucleotides, the CDR3 is TGTGCCAGCAGCCCCGCTTCGGGAGGGGGTCAGCCCCAGCATTTT. Translation gives CASSPASGGGQPQHF.

The rearrangement joins TRBV14 to TRBJ1-1; possibly TRBD1 for D (5 bases). Germline loops: CDR1 SGHDN, CDR2 FVKESK. The CDR3 consists of 16 residues. V was pared by 1 base and J by 3 bases, with 15 bases between. CDR3 region: CASSQVGEGSDTEAFF. In DNA form, the CDR3 reads TGTGCCAGCAGCCAAGTAGGGGAAGGGTCGGACACTGAAGCTTTCTTT.

CDR3 DNA: TGTGCCAGCAGTTACGGACAGCCGAATGAGCAGTTCTTC. Protein: CASSYGQPNEQFF. This chain joins TRBV6-6 and TRBJ2-1; perhaps TRBD1 as D (6 bases). Per germline, CDR1 MNHNY and CDR2 SVGAGI (reference sequence). The V gene lost 2 bases and the J gene lost 7 bases, with 9 bases spanning the gap. The CDR3 sequence is 13 residues long.

The rearrangement joins TRBV29-1 to TRBJ1-4, with D tentatively TRBD1 (6 bases). Germline CDR1 is SQVTM and CDR2 is ANQGSEA. The V gene lost 6 bases and the J gene lost 4 bases, with 21 bases spanning the gap. This CDR3 is 16 amino acids long. This chain's CDR3 is CSVTGTPDSNNEKLFF. In DNA form, the CDR3 reads TGCAGCGTAACCGGGACACCCGACTCGAATAATGAAAAACTGTTTTTT.

The chain has TRBV19 and TRBJ2-2; D might be TRBD2 (6 bases). The CDR3 runs to 14 residues. V was clipped by 7 bases and J by 5 bases, with 14 bases between them. Germline lookup yields CDR1 LNHDA and CDR2 SQIVND (reference sequence). The CDR3: CASIPGGLTGELFF. The DNA of the CDR3 is TGTGCCAGTATCCCCGGGGGTTTGACCGGGGAGCTGTTTTTT.